These 9 T cell receptor beta chains were sequenced from one sample in a study of shared T cell receptors in the human thymus. Sequenced by immunoSEQ multiplex PCR; TCRdb stores in-frame clones only, minus some. The table shows about 380,000 clones, with roughly 94% occurring only once. Sequencing was carried out using thymocytes. Receptors were obtained from a human donor.

V gene TRBV5-4 combines with J gene TRBJ2-7; possible D gene TRBD2, 5 bases. The V and J ends lost 1 base and 4 bases respectively, with 21 bases between them. Germline V gene sequence: CDR1 SGHNT, CDR2 YYREEE (reference sequence). The CDR3 spans 17 residues. The CDR3 sequence: CASSLILAKGARYEQYF. The CDR3 nucleotides read TGTGCCAGCAGCTTGATCCTAGCTAAGGGAGCACGATACGAGCAGTACTTC.

This sequence joins TRBV12-2 and TRBJ1-5; the D segment call TRBD1 is taken from the table without a DNA check. TRBV12-2 is termed a pseudogene. The CDR3 extends over 14 amino acids. CDR3 sequence: CASRDDREYQPQHF. CDR3 in DNA: TGTGCAAGTCGCGATGACAGGGAATATCAGCCCCAGCATTTT.

This clone was picked up one time. J is TRBJ2-2 and V is TRBV7-8; perhaps TRBD2 as D (6 bases). The V gene lost 6 bases and the J gene lost 1 base, with 21 bases spanning the gap. Per germline, CDR1 SGHVS and CDR2 FQNEAQ. The CDR3 is made up of 18 amino acids. The CDR3 is CASRRTGRRVGNTGELFF. Written as DNA, the CDR3 is TGTGCCAGCAGACGTACCGGGAGAAGAGTAGGGAACACCGGGGAGCTGTTTTTT.

The rearrangement links TRBV29-1 to TRBJ2-7; TRBD2 agrees at 11 bases. Trimming removed 4 bases from V and 0 bases from J; junction bases left unmatched: 5. The CDR3 has 15 residues. CDR1 and CDR2 from the germline V gene are SQVTM and ANQGSEA. CDR3 sequence: CSVVVTSGVSYEQYF. CDR3 DNA sequence: TGCAGCGTTGTGGTGACTAGCGGGGTCTCCTACGAGCAGTACTTC.

This sequence joins TRBV28 and TRBJ2-3, with TRBD2 identical over 8 bases. CDR3 length: 17 residues. Germline CDR1 MDHEN, CDR2 SYDVKM. The ends lost 6 bases at V and 0 bases at J; junction bases unmatched: 11. The DNA for the CDR3 is TGTGCCAGCAGCCCTCATAGCGGGAATAGTAGCACAGATACGCAGTATTTT. Its protein product is CASSPHSGNSSTDTQYF.

This clone was detected only a few times. The chain combines TRBV7-2 with TRBJ1-5; tentatively, D is TRBD1 (6 bases). Trimming took 5 bases from V and 6 from J, leaving 20 bases between them. This CDR3 has 16 amino acids. Germline V gene data show CDR1 as SGHTA and CDR2 as FQGNSA. CDR3 sequence reads: CASSPWGLGGSQPQHF. In DNA form, the CDR3 reads TGTGCCAGCAGCCCGTGGGGCTTAGGGGGAAGTCAGCCCCAGCATTTT.

V is TRBV4-2 and J is TRBJ2-1; tentative D call: TRBD2 (6 bases). The ends were cut back, 1 base at V and 6 bases at J, with 22 bases in the middle. The CDR3 consists of 18 residues. In germline, CDR1 is LGHNA, CDR2 YNFKEQ. In DNA form, the CDR3 reads TGTGCCAGCAGCCAAGTGAGACTAGAGGTGGACGTAGGCAATGAGCAGTTCTTC. This sequence encodes CASSQVRLEVDVGNEQFF.

This chain links TRBV25-1 with TRBJ2-5, with 10 bases that match TRBD1. Germline CDR1 and CDR2: MGHDK and SYGVNS. The junction had 7 bases not matched to a gene; V was cut back by 4 bases and J by 5 bases. The CDR3 loop spans 15 amino acids. The CDR3 region has the DNA TGTGCCAGCAGTGGACGGGACAGGGGTAGGGAGACCCAGTACTTC. This encodes CASSGRDRGRETQYF.

V is TRBV9 and J is TRBJ2-1; 8 nucleotides align to TRBD2. The CDR3 has 14 residues. Trimming cost V 5 bases and J 5 bases; bases outside gene matches: 6. Germline CDR1 reads SGDLS; CDR2 reads YYNGEE. The CDR3 region has the DNA TGTGCCAGCAGAGACGCGCGGGAGGACAATGAGCAGTTCTTC. As protein: CASRDAREDNEQFF.